Reported below is one T cell receptor beta chain. What this receptor recognizes is not known. The record has no base qualities; no much larger clone is one base away. Participants in the prospective study were aged roughly 18 to 90 years, lived in some 24 United States geographic areas, and enrolled through a virtual design. In the prospective study, participants were assigned to cohorts based on the clinical history participants reported in a screening survey and a study questionnaire. Exposed participants had been in contact, within 2 weeks of entering the study, with a person who had a PCR-confirmed or clinician-diagnosed case of COVID-19. Mobile phlebotomists in the prospective study collected whole blood, serum and a nasopharyngeal or oropharyngeal swab from every participant. Participants in the prospective study had the option to provide additional blood draws and questionnaires over a roughly two-month period. Blood samples from the prospective study were shipped frozen or at room temperature prior to DNA extraction.

TCRbeta CDR3 regions were amplified from genomic DNA by means of the immunoSEQ Assay, a bias-controlled multiplex PCR. From the authors' description of their analysis: The number of nucleated cells in each sample was estimated by amplification of reference gene primers within the assay. To quantify the absolute abundance of each unique TCRbeta CDR3 rearrangement, sequence reads were collapsed and filtered. Productive Simpson clonality was computed per sample as the square root of Simpson's diversity index over productive rearrangements. Imported from immuneACCESS, the table was reduced by TCRdb to in-frame sequences with V and J called. These copies leave out some clones; in studies compared against another copy, an unresolved V gene accounts for under half, and the cause of the remainder is not known. V and J calls and clone size are copied from that table; D and trimming were computed from the DNA. The sample table holds a few hundred thousand clones, of which more than 70% were seen once. The ten most abundant clones make up 1.4% of the sample.

This record belongs to a study of blood T cell repertoires in COVID-19 (dated by TCRdb to 2019 to 2021). For the wider study: Collaborator samples came from the United States, Italy and Spain and covered acute and convalescent phases of COVID-19. The material from the prospective study consisted of cDNA or gDNA derived from T cells, B-cell-depleted T cells, or PBMCs. The repertoires were released in a freely available public database meant as a resource for research on the immune response to SARS-CoV-2. Where available, HLA class I and class II types were taken from metadata supplied by the sample provider and were not determined by assay-based typing. Deeply sampled blood TCRbeta repertoires from subjects exposed to, actively infected with, or recovered from COVID-19 were included in the dataset. The samples were drawn from two sources: the first 160 participants of the ongoing ImmuneRACE study, and over 1,000 subjects contributed by 6 global collaborators. A de-identified subject ID, COVID-19 status, age in years and sex were almost always included in the sample metadata.

What the study reported, not specific to this receptor: Clinical and demographic metadata were provided uncurated, with the amount varying by source and participant.

Sequenced input: PBMCs or T cells enriched from blood (not recorded which). The receptor comes from a woman between 18 and 29 years old who had been exposed to COVID-19.

The CDR3 reads CASSLHRGISSGADTQYF. The DNA sequence is as follows: TGTGCCAGCAGCTTACACAGGGGGATTAGCTCCGGTGCAGATACGCAGTATTTT. The rearranged segments are TRBV11-2 and TRBJ2-3, with 8 bases aligning to TRBD1. The CDR3, from cysteine to phenylalanine, totals 18 residues. Here the CDR3 DNA is all that survives: 54 bases in frame from base 1. V is cut back by 2 bases and J by 4 bases, with 14 bases in the junction unmatched. As encoded in the germline V gene, CDR1 is SGHAT while CDR2 is FQNNGV.